These 14 T cell receptor beta chains were sequenced from one sample in a study of PD-1 blockade in classical Hodgkin lymphoma. The sample's time point: cycle 4 day 1 (C4D1), after about 6 weeks of nivolumab. There was relapse after autologous stem cell transplantation in every patient, and there was variation in brentuximab vedotin exposure. Repertoires were generated with immunoSEQ multiplex PCR, while TCRdb's copy carries only in-frame clones and drops some. The sample consists of 90,000 to 100,000 clones, more than 70% of them appearing once. This specimen consisted of peripheral blood mononuclear cells (PBMCs), obtained before the fourth cycle of nivolumab. These receptor sequences come from a human donor with classical Hodgkin lymphoma.

The chain is built from TRBV19 and TRBJ2-7, with D unresolved. The CDR3 covers 11 residues. Germline V CDR1 and CDR2: LNHDA, SQIVND (reference sequence). Trimming shortened V by 5 bases and J by 5 bases, and 7 bases separated the two germline ends. The CDR3 spells CASSFRDEQYF. The DNA for the CDR3 is TGTGCCAGTAGTTTCCGGGACGAGCAGTACTTC.

The count of this clone is one. CDR3 sequence: CASSGRQGRERVYNEQFF. The CDR3 nucleotides are TGCGCCAGCAGCGGACGACAGGGCCGCGAGAGGGTCTACAATGAGCAGTTCTTC. The genes are TRBV5-1 and TRBJ2-1, with 7 bases that match TRBD1. Germline CDR1 is SGHRS and CDR2 is YFSETQ. Germline trimming cut 4 bases from V and 3 bases from J; bases unmatched to any gene: 16. The CDR3 totals 18 residues.

V is TRBV29-1 and J is TRBJ1-1; D is perhaps TRBD1 (5 bases). This CDR3 contains 13 residues. CDR1 is SQVTM and CDR2 is ANQGSEA in the germline V gene. Trimming shortened V by 6 bases and J by 0 bases, and 11 bases separated the two germline ends. Here the CDR3 DNA reads TGCAGCGTGATGGACATTATGAACACTGAAGCTTTCTTT. Translated: CSVMDIMNTEAFF.

The chain has TRBV7-9 and TRBJ2-6, with TRBD1 matching 7 bases. The V and J ends lost 5 bases and 4 bases, in that order; junction bases with no gene match: 11. Germline lookup yields CDR1 SEHNR and CDR2 FQNEAQ (reference sequence). This CDR3 is 17 amino acids long. CDR3 amino acids: CASSPLDRPPGANVLTF. Here the CDR3 DNA reads TGTGCCAGCAGCCCCCTGGACAGGCCGCCGGGGGCCAACGTCCTGACTTTC.

J is TRBJ1-5 and V is TRBV6-5; D is perhaps TRBD1 (5 bases). V was shortened by 0 bases and J by 5 bases, with 8 bases between the two germline ends. The CDR3 has 14 residues. Germline V gene lookup returns CDR1 MNHEY and CDR2 SVGAGI. CDR3 in amino acids: CASSYSRGYQPQHF. As DNA, the CDR3 is TGTGCCAGCAGTTACTCAAGGGGCTATCAGCCCCAGCATTTT.

This clone showed up just once. J is TRBJ2-7 and V is TRBV5-6, with D tentatively TRBD1 or TRBD2 (5 bases each). CDR1 and CDR2 from the germline V gene are SGHDT and YYEEEE. This CDR3 is built from 14 residues. Trimming removed 4 bases from V and 2 bases from J, with 13 bases in between. The CDR3 reads CASSPEGWAYEQYF. CDR3 bases: TGTGCCAGCAGCCCCGAGGGGTGGGCCTACGAGCAGTACTTC.

DNA for the CDR3: TGCGCCAGCAGCAAGTCTGCTAGCGGGGGTAACGAGCAGTACTTC. Amino acid sequence: CASSKSASGGNEQYF. This sequence joins TRBV5-1 and TRBJ2-7; 10 bases line up with TRBD2. This CDR3 spans 15 amino acids. Germline V lookup: CDR1 SGHRS, CDR2 YFSETQ. V lost 4 bases to trimming and J lost 5 bases; unmatched junction nucleotides: 9.

With respect to this clone: Different DNA sequences within this sample yield the same CDR3. This rearrangement joins TRBV2 to TRBJ2-5, with D unclear. The germline V gene has CDR1 SNHLY and CDR2 FYNNEI. The germline V and J ends were trimmed by 6 bases and 0 bases, with 2 bases remaining between them. The CDR3 loop spans 11 amino acids. The CDR3 region is CASRYQETQYF. In nucleotides, the CDR3 is TGTGCCAGCAGATACCAAGAGACCCAGTACTTC.

This clone appeared once. This chain uses TRBV7-3 with TRBJ2-2, with D hard to call. V shed 6 bases and J shed 3 bases, with 11 bases lying between them. The CDR3 totals 14 residues. Germline V gene lookup returns CDR1 SGHTA and CDR2 FQGTGA. The CDR3 sequence is CASRPPEHTGELFF. As DNA, the CDR3 is TGTGCCAGCAGACCTCCAGAGCACACCGGGGAGCTGTTTTTT.

The V call is TRBV27, the J call TRBJ2-1; 9 positions agree with TRBD2. Germline V gene sequence: CDR1 MNHEY, CDR2 SMNVEV (reference sequence). The CDR3 has 17 residues. V lost 1 base and J lost 6; bases outside the gene matches: 10. CDR3 region: CASSLFKPGLAINEQFF. Written as DNA, the CDR3 is TGTGCCAGCAGTTTATTTAAACCGGGACTAGCCATCAATGAGCAGTTCTTC.

The V and J genes are TRBV7-5 and TRBJ1-3; the listed D gene, TRBD1, was not tested against the DNA. TRBV7-5 is deemed a pseudogene. This CDR3 contains 18 residues. In nucleotides, the CDR3 is TGTGCCAGAAGCCTTAGGGTGGACAGGGGAACGGCTGGAAACACCATATATTTT. It encodes CARSLRVDRGTAGNTIYF.

This rearrangement joins TRBV29-1 to TRBJ2-1; TRBD2 agrees at 12 bases. CDR3 length: 18 residues. V was pared by 0 bases and J by 8 bases, with 14 bases of the junction left unmatched. The germline gives CDR1 SQVTM, CDR2 ANQGSEA. The CDR3 region has the DNA TGCAGCGTTGAAGATCTCGGCAATCTAGCGGGGGGGTCCTATGAGCAGTTCTTC. Translation gives CSVEDLGNLAGGSYEQFF.

The chain couples TRBV27 to TRBJ1-1; the D gene is possibly TRBD1 (5 bases). The germline V gene has CDR1 MNHEY and CDR2 SMNVEV (reference sequence). This CDR3 contains 14 residues. Trimming removed 5 bases from V and 6 bases from J, with 16 bases in between. CDR3 amino acids: CASSPLGGGSEAFF. In DNA form, the CDR3 reads TGTGCCAGCAGTCCCCTTGGGGGGGGGTCTGAAGCTTTCTTT.

CDR3 sequence: CASSGLVDTQYF. CDR3 in DNA: TGTGCCAGCAGTGGGTTAGTAGATACGCAGTATTTT. The rearrangement uses TRBV2 and TRBJ2-3; D not resolved. Between the trimmed V and J ends, which lost 4 bases and 5 bases, there was a span of 7 bases. The CDR3 consists of 12 residues. The germline V gene encodes CDR1 SNHLY and CDR2 FYNNEI.